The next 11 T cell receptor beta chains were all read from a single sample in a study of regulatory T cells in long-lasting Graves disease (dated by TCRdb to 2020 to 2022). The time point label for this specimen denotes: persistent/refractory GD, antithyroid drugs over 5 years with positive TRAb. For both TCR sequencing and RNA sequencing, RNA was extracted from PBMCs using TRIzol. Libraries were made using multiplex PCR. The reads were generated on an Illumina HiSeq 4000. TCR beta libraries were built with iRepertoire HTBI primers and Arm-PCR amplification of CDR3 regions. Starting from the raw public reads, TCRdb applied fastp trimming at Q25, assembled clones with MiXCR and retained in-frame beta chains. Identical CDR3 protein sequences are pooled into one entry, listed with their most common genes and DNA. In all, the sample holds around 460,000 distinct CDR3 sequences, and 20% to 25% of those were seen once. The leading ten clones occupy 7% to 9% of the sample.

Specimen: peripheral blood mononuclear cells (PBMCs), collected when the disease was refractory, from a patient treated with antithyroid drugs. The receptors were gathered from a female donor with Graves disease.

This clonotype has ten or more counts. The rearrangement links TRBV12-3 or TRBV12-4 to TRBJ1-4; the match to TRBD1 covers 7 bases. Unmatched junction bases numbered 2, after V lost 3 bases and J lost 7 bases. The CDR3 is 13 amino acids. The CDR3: CASSLDRSEKLFF. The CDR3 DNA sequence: TGTGCCAGCAGTTTGGACAGGAGTGAAAAACTGTTTTTT.

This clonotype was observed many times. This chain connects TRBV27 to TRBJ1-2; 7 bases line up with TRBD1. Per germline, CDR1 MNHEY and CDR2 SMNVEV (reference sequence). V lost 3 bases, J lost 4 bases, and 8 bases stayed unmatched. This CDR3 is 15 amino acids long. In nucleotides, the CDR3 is TGTGCCAGCAGTTTCGGAGAAGGGGGCACCTATGGCTACACCTTC. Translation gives CASSFGEGGTYGYTF.

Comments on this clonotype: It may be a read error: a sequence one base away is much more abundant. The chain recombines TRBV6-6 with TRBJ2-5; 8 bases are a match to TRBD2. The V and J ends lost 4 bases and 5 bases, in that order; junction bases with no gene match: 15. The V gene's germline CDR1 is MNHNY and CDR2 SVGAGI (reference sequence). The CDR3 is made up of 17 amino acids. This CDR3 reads CASSSFVLSGSMETQYF. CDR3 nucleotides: TGTGCCAGCAGTTCGTTCGTTCTCAGCGGGAGCATGGAGACCCAGTACTTC.

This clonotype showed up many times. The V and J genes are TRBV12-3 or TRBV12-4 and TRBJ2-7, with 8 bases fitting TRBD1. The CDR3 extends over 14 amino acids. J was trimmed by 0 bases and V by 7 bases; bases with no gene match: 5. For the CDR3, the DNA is TGTGCCAGCACCTCCGGGACAGGCTCCTACGAGCAGTACTTC. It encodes CASTSGTGSYEQYF.

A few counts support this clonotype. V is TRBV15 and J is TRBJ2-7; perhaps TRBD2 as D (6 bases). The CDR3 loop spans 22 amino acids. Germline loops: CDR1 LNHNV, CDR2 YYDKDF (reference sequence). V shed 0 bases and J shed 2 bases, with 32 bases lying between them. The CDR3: CATSREGLVTAADAGGAYEQYF. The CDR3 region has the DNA TGTGCCACCAGCAGAGAGGGGTTGGTTACGGCGGCGGACGCAGGCGGGGCCTACGAGCAGTACTTC.

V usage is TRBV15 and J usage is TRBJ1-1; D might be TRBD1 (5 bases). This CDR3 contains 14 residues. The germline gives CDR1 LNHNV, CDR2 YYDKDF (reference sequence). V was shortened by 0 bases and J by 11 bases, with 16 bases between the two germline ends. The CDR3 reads CATSRDLGALGAFF. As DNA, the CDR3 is TGTGCCACCAGCAGAGATCTCGGGGCCCTGGGGGCTTTCTTT. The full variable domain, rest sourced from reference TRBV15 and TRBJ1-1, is DAMVIQNPRYQVTQFGKPVTLSCSQTLNHNVMYWYQQKSSQAPKLLFHYYDKDFNNEADTPDNFQSRRPNTSFCFLDIRSPGLGDTAMYLCATSRDLGALGAFFGQGTRLTVV.

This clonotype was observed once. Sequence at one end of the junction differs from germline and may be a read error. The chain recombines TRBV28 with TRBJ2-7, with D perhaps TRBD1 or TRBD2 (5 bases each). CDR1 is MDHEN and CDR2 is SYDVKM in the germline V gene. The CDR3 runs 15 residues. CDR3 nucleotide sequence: TGTGCCAACAGTTCTAGTGCCGGGACCCTCTACGAGCAGTACTTC. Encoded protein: CANSSSAGTLYEQYF.

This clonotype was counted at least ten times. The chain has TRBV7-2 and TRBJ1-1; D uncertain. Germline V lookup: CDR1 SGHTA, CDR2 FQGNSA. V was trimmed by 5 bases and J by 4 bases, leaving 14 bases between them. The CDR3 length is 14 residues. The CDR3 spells CASSGYLRTTEAFF. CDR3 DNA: TGTGCCAGCAGCGGATATCTTCGAACCACTGAAGCTTTCTTT. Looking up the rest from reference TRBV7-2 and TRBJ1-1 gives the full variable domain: GAGVSQSPSNKVTEKGKDVELRCDPISGHTALYWYRQSLGQGLEFLIYFQGNSAPDKSGLPSDRFSAERTGGSVSTLTIQRTQQEDSAVYLCASSGYLRTTEAFFGQGTRLTVV.

The CDR3 protein is CASSLGRRGNQPQHF. The CDR3 DNA reads TGTGCCAGCAGTTTGGGGCGGCGGGGAAATCAGCCCCAGCATTTT. This chain links TRBV12-3 or TRBV12-4 with TRBJ1-5, with a weak D call TRBD1 (5 bases). The CDR3 is 15 residues long. V was pared by 3 bases and J by 4 bases, with 13 bases between.

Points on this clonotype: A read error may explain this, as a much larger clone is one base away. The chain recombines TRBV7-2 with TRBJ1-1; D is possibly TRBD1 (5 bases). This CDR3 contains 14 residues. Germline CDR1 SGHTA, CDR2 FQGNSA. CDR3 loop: CAGSPTDPNTEAFF. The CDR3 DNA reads TGTGCCGGCAGCCCGACAGATCCGAACACTGAAGCTTTCTTT.

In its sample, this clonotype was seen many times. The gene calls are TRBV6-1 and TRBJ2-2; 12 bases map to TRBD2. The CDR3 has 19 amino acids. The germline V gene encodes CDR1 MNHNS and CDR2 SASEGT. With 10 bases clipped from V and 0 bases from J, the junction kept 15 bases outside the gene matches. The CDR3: CAIQTSGRYVRANTGELFF. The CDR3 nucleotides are TGTGCCATCCAGACTAGCGGGAGATATGTACGCGCGAACACCGGGGAGCTGTTTTTT.